The rows below give T cell receptor beta chains drawn from one sample of a study of blood T cell repertoires in COVID-19. Here immunoSEQ multiplex PCR was the method, and the copy in TCRdb shows in-frame clones only, minus some. The sample yields some 130,000 clones, 75% to 90% seen once. The sample comprised peripheral blood. The receptors here all came from a man between 65 and 79 years old with acute or convalescent COVID-19. CDR3s include the opening cysteine and the closing phenylalanine or tryptophan. A D gene is named only where the DNA matches it firmly. Some rows have no size entry. The others give once, few or many, or a class for an expanded clone.

>.|TRBJ2-2|TRBV3-1/TRBV3-2|13|.
TGTGCCAGCAGCCAAAGAGGGAGCGGGGAGCTGTTTTTT
CASSQRGSGELFF
>TRBD2|TRBJ2-3|TRBV10-3|15|.
TGTGCCATCAGTGAAGGAAGAGCGGGGGGAAATACGCAGTATTTT
CAISEGRAGGNTQYF
>.|TRBJ1-1|TRBV5-4|16|.
TGTGCCAGCAGCTTGGCCGGCCAGGGTAGTAGCACTGAAGCTTTCTTT
CASSLAGQGSSTEAFF
>TRBD1|TRBJ2-5|TRBV18|16|.
TGTGCCAGCTCACCGACAGGGACGATGACCCAAGAGACCCAGTACTTC
CASSPTGTMTQETQYF
>TRBD1|TRBJ2-7|TRBV7-2|15|.
TGTGCCAGCAGCCGGACAGGGGGATGGGTCTACGAGCAGTACTTC
CASSRTGGWVYEQYF
>TRBD1|TRBJ2-2|TRBV6-1|12|few
TGTGCCAGCAGTGAAGGAGGGACAGGGCTGTTTTTT
CASSEGGTGLFF
>.|TRBJ1-6|TRBV28|15|.
TGTGCCAGCACCCCACCCCAGGGGAATAATTCACCCCTCCACTTT
CASTPPQGNNSPLHF
>TRBD1|TRBJ2-1|TRBV27|17|.
TGTGCCAGCAAGTTACGACCGGGACAGGGGGCTAGAAATGAGCAGTTCTTC
CASKLRPGQGARNEQFF
>.|TRBJ1-4|TRBV4-1|15|.
TGCGCCAGCAGCCAAGTCGCGGGGTATAATGAAAAACTGTTTTTT
CASSQVAGYNEKLFF
>.|TRBJ2-5|TRBV5-5|14|.
TGTGCCAGCAGCTTGGTCGACAGTCGAGGGACCCAGTACTTC
CASSLVDSRGTQYF
>.|TRBJ2-2|TRBV4-2|16|.
TGTGCCAGCAGCCAAGGACCGATATCGGGCACCGGGGAGCTGTTTTTT
CASSQGPISGTGELFF
>.|TRBJ1-5|TRBV28|16|.
TGTGCCAGCAGTTCCTCAACGGGGGGGGTCGATCAGCCCCAGCATTTT
CASSSSTGGVDQPQHF
>.|TRBJ2-7|TRBV24-1|13|once
TGTGCCACCAGTGATGAGAAGGGGTACGAGCAGTACTTC
CATSDEKGYEQYF
>TRBD1|TRBJ1-2|TRBV6-5|16|.
TGTGCCAGCAGTTACAGCGCAGGGGGCACTTATTATGGCTACACCTTC
CASSYSAGGTYYGYTF
>.|TRBJ2-2|TRBV9|15|.
TGTGCCAGCAGCGTAGGGGGGGATAACACCGGGGAGCTGTTTTTT
CASSVGGDNTGELFF
>TRBD2|TRBJ2-3|TRBV7-3|15|.
TGTGCCAGCTCCCCTAGCGGGTCAAGCACAGATACGCAGTATTTT
CASSPSGSSTDTQYF
>.|TRBJ1-6|TRBV3-1/TRBV3-2|14|.
TGTGCCAGCAGCCTCCAGGGCTTTAATTCACCCCTCCACTTT
CASSLQGFNSPLHF
>TRBD1|TRBJ1-1|TRBV7-2|15|.
TGTGCCAGCAGCCAAAGACAGGGAGAGAACACTGAAGCTTTCTTT
CASSQRQGENTEAFF
>TRBD1|TRBJ1-1|TRBV10-3|14|.
TGTGCCATCAGTGGACAGGGGTCGGGGACTGAAGCTTTCTTT
CAISGQGSGTEAFF
>TRBD1|TRBJ1-6|TRBV19|16|.
TGTGCCAGTAGTACCTACAGGGGTGGGTATGGTTCACCCCTCCACTTT
CASSTYRGGYGSPLHF
>TRBD1|TRBJ2-1|TRBV5-4|15|once
TGTGCCAGCAGCTCCACAGGGGCCGAATACAATGAGCAGTTCTTC
CASSSTGAEYNEQFF
>.|TRBJ2-4|TRBV6-6|13|.
TGTGCCAGCAGTTCATCGGGAGCCAACATTCAGTACTTC
CASSSSGANIQYF
>.|TRBJ1-6|TRBV3-1/TRBV3-2|13|.
TGTGCCAGCAGCCAAAGCCGCGATTCACCCCTCCACTTT
CASSQSRDSPLHF
>.|TRBJ1-1|TRBV7-8|13|.
TGTGCCAGCAGCTTCGACAGAACCACTGAAGCTTTCTTT
CASSFDRTTEAFF
>.|TRBJ1-4|TRBV28|16|few
TGTGCCAGCCGCCGGGCGGGTGGTGCAACTAATGAAAAACTGTTTTTT
CASRRAGGATNEKLFF
>TRBD1|TRBJ2-5|TRBV6-5|14|.
TGTGCCAGCAGTTACTACGGGACAGTAGAGACCCAGTACTTC
CASSYYGTVETQYF
>TRBD2|TRBJ2-5|TRBV28|15|.
TGTGCCAGCAGTCGGACTAGCGGGGTACAAGAGACCCAGTACTTC
CASSRTSGVQETQYF
>.|TRBJ2-1|TRBV27|14|.
TGTGCCAGCAGTTCATACAGGGTGGACAATGAGCAGTTCTTC
CASSSYRVDNEQFF
>.|TRBJ1-2|TRBV25-1|10|.
TGTGCCAGCCTCGTTCATGGCTACACCTTC
CASLVHGYTF
>TRBD1|TRBJ1-2|TRBV5-1|14|.
TGCGCCAGCAGCCCGGGACAGGGACCGGGAGGCTACACCTTC
CASSPGQGPGGYTF
>.|TRBJ1-3|TRBV28|12|.
TGTGCCATCTCGAGCTCTGGAAACACCATATATTTT
CAISSSGNTIYF
>.|TRBJ2-7|TRBV6-5|13|.
TGTGCCAGCACCATGGGGTATCGGGGCGAGCAGTACTTC
CASTMGYRGEQYF
>TRBD1|TRBJ2-7|TRBV7-9|13|once
TGTGCCAGCAGCCCATCGACAGGGTCAGAGCAGTACTTC
CASSPSTGSEQYF
>TRBD1|TRBJ1-6|TRBV5-1|17|.
TGCGCCAGCAGACAAGGGTTGACAGGGCGAAATAATTCACCCCTCCACTTT
CASRQGLTGRNNSPLHF
>.|TRBJ1-6|TRBV11-2|16|once
TGTGCCAGCAGCTTAGCCACAGCTATGGGTAATTCACCCCTCCACTTT
CASSLATAMGNSPLHF
>TRBD2|TRBJ2-1|TRBV11-3|17|.
TGTGCCAGCAGCTTATCCCGGGCGACTAGCCCCTCCAATGAGCAGTTCTTC
CASSLSRATSPSNEQFF
>TRBD2|TRBJ2-3|TRBV19|15|.
TGTGCCAGTAACCTAAGGACTAGCGGGACAGATACGCAGTATTTT
CASNLRTSGTDTQYF
>TRBD1|TRBJ2-6|TRBV30|17|many
TGTGCCTTGTCCCGGGACAGGGCGTACTCTGGGGCCAACGTCCTGACTTTC
CALSRDRAYSGANVLTF
>TRBD1|TRBJ1-3|TRBV15|17|once
TGTGCCACCAGCAGGGATACAGGGGAGACGGCCGGAAACACCATATATTTT
CATSRDTGETAGNTIYF
>TRBD1|TRBJ1-3|TRBV11-3|15|.
TGTGCCAGCAGCCCGCGGACAGGCCAAGGAAACACCATATATTTT
CASSPRTGQGNTIYF
>.|TRBJ1-5|TRBV15|15|.
TGTGCCACCAGCAGATCCCAGGGTAGCAATCAGCCCCAGCATTTT
CATSRSQGSNQPQHF
>.|TRBJ2-7|TRBV29-1|12|.
TGCAGCGTTGTCGCGGGGACCTACGAGCAGTACTTC
CSVVAGTYEQYF
>TRBD2|TRBJ2-5|TRBV7-8|13|.
TGTGCCAGCAGCACCACTAGCGGAGAGACCCAGTACTTC
CASSTTSGETQYF
>TRBD2|TRBJ2-1|TRBV18|17|.
TGTGCCAGCTCACCAAGAACACCCGGACTAGCGGGGAATGAGCAGTTCTTC
CASSPRTPGLAGNEQFF
>.|TRBJ1-2|TRBV6-1|14|.
TGTGCCAGCAGTGAAGGCGGACTGGACTATGGCTACACCTTC
CASSEGGLDYGYTF
>.|TRBJ1-4|TRBV4-2|14|.
TGTGCCAGCAGCTTAGATGCAACTAATGAAAAACTGTTTTTT
CASSLDATNEKLFF
>TRBD2|TRBJ2-7|TRBV19|14|once
TGTGCCAGTAGCAGGGGACTAGAGAGCTACGAGCAGTACTTC
CASSRGLESYEQYF
>.|TRBJ1-4|TRBV4-1|18|.
TGCGCCAGCAGCCACCGAAGGGGCAGGGTGGCAACTAATGAAAAACTGTTTTTT
CASSHRRGRVATNEKLFF
>TRBD1|TRBJ1-2|TRBV19|16|.
TGTGCCAGTAGCTTACCCGGGACAGGGAGATACTATGGCTACACCTTC
CASSLPGTGRYYGYTF
>TRBD1|TRBJ2-1|TRBV5-4|15|.
TGTGCCAGCAGCCCAGGACAGGGATCCTACAATGAGCAGTTCTTC
CASSPGQGSYNEQFF
>.|TRBJ1-6|TRBV19|16|.
TGTGCCAGTAGGACCAGGGCCCACTCCTATAATTCACCCCTCCACTTT
CASRTRAHSYNSPLHF
>.|TRBJ2-7|TRBV19|12|.
TGTGCCAGTAGTACGGACAGTCGGGAGCAGTACTTC
CASSTDSREQYF
>.|TRBJ1-5|TRBV2|14|few
TGTGCCAGCAGTGTGGAACGGGGCAATCAGCCCCAGCATTTT
CASSVERGNQPQHF
>.|TRBJ2-1|TRBV11-1|14|.
TGTGCCAGCAGCTTAGGTGTGGGGGGTACTGAGCAGTTCTTC
CASSLGVGGTEQFF